This section outlines one TCR beta chain sequence together with its context. The target antigen is unknown. Clones were sequenced by immunoSEQ multiplex PCR, and TCRdb holds only the in-frame ones, with some missing. The top ten clones hold around 11% of a sample with fewer than 200,000 clones, approximately 90% of them seen once. The source of the sample is a study of radiation and T cells in renal cell carcinoma. Whole-study results and caveats: In blood, top tumor clones expanded by 2 weeks, shrinking by 4. Pretreatment tumor biopsies were lacking, so baseline clonotypes are unknown.

Germline trimming cut 4 bases from V and 8 bases from J; bases unmatched to any gene: 7. This CDR3 contains 14 residues. Germline V lookup: CDR1 PRHDT, CDR2 FYEKMQ (reference sequence). Specified time point: blood 4 weeks post-SBRT, at nephrectomy. As for treatment: 15 Gy SBRT to primary tumor, nephrectomy 4 weeks later. Nephrectomy followed 15 Gy stereotactic body radiation by 4 weeks. Serial blood draws occurred at baseline and 2 and 4 weeks post-SBRT. This sequence originates from a woman aged 50 to 65 with renal cell carcinoma. This sample comprised blood, obtained from a patient whose treatment included radiotherapy and nephrectomy. The V and J genes are TRBV13 and TRBJ1-4; 7 bases are a match to TRBD1. The CDR3 loop reads CASSSDRVGEKLFF. In DNA form, the CDR3 reads TGTGCCAGCAGCTCCGACAGGGTAGGGGAAAAACTGTTTTTT.